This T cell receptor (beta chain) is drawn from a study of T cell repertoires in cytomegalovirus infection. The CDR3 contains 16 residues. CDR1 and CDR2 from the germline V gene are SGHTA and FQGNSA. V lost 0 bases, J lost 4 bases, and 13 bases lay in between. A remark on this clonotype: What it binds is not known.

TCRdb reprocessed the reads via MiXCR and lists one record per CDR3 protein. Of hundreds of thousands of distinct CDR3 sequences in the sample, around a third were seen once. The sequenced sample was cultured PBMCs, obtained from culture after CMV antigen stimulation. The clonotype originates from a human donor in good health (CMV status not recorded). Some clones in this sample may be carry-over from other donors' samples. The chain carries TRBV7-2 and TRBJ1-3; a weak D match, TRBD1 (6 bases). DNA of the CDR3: TGTGCCAGCAGCTTAGCGTACAGGGCGGACGGAAACACCATATATTTT. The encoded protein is CASSLAYRADGNTIYF.